These T cell receptor beta chains were read from a single sample in a study of T cell responses to AZD1222 COVID-19 vaccine. Assay: immunoSEQ multiplex PCR; the TCRdb copy retains only in-frame clones and omits some. The sample has 84,000 or so clones; 91% are singletons. This specimen consisted of peripheral blood, obtained on day 0 of MenACWY control vaccination. These receptors were taken from an adult in good health. The CDR3 runs from the conserved cysteine through the conserved F or W. A D gene is named only where the DNA matches it firmly. Expanded clones get a size class; other rows say once, few or many, or leave the size out.

>TRBV3-1/TRBV3-2|TRBJ2-7|-|-
TGTGCCAGCAGCCAAGATCTGAGAACCTACGAGCAGTACTTC
CASSQDLRTYEQYF
>TRBV28|TRBJ2-1|-|-
TGTGCCAGCAGTATCCTCGATTCGCGGGGCTCCTACAATGAGCAGTTCTTC
CASSILDSRGSYNEQFF
>TRBV28|TRBJ1-4|-|-
TGTGCCAGCAGTCCTGTCGGGATAAAACTGTTTTTT
CASSPVGIKLFF
>TRBV19|TRBJ2-7|-|-
TGTGCCAGTAGTCTTGTGAGGGGCTCCTACGAGCAGTACTTC
CASSLVRGSYEQYF
>TRBV28|TRBJ1-2|-|-
TGTGCCAGCAGCTTGGACTATGGCTACACCTTC
CASSLDYGYTF
>TRBV5-1|TRBJ2-7|-|-
TGCGCCAGCAGCGTTGACAGCTACGAGCAGTACTTC
CASSVDSYEQYF
>TRBV19|TRBJ2-7|TRBD2|once
TGTGCCAGTAGTCCGCGACTAGCGGGGGTAGACGAGCAGTACTTC
CASSPRLAGVDEQYF
>TRBV19|TRBJ1-2|-|-
TGTGCCAGTAGTTTACACCCCACGGACTATGGCTACACCTTC
CASSLHPTDYGYTF
>TRBV6-1|TRBJ2-7|-|once
TGTGCCAGCAGTGAAGTCCGGTCCTACGAGCAGTACTTC
CASSEVRSYEQYF
>TRBV28|TRBJ2-5|-|-
TGTGCCAGCAGTTTATACCAAGAGACCCAGTACTTC
CASSLYQETQYF
>TRBV12-5|TRBJ1-4|-|-
TGTGCTAGTGGTTTGGCCTCCTACCAAAGGGGATGGACGCTTAATGAAAAACTGTTTTTT
CASGLASYQRGWTLNEKLFF
>TRBV6-5|TRBJ1-1|TRBD1|-
TGTGCCAGCAGTCTGACAGGGAGATTGGACACTGAAGCTTTCTTT
CASSLTGRLDTEAFF
>TRBV5-4|TRBJ2-5|TRBD2|-
TGTGCCAGCAGCTCCACTAGCGGCCCTAGGGAGACCCAGTACTTC
CASSSTSGPRETQYF
>TRBV27|TRBJ2-3|-|-
TGTGCCAGCAGTTTAGAGGGGGACACAGATACGCAGTATTTT
CASSLEGDTDTQYF
>TRBV10-2|TRBJ1-1|-|-
TGCGCCAGCAGACGGACAGCGAACACTGAAGCTTTCTTT
CASRRTANTEAFF
>TRBV7-2|TRBJ2-3|-|-
TGTGCCAGCAGCCCCCCGGGGAAAACGCAGTATTTT
CASSPPGKTQYF
>TRBV6-6|TRBJ2-1|-|-
TGTGCCAGCAGTTACTCGGAAAAGGGTCCGTTCTTC
CASSYSEKGPFF
>TRBV21-1|TRBJ2-4|-|-
TGTGCCAGCAGCAATGGTTTAGCGGTAGCGGTCTACTTC
CASSNGLAVAVYF
>TRBV19|TRBJ2-3|-|-
TGTGCCAGTAGACTCTCCGGGGCCCTAGGGGGCACAGATACGCAGTATTTT
CASRLSGALGGTDTQYF
>TRBV6-5|TRBJ2-5|-|once
TGTGCCAGCAGCCCCCTGGCACGGGAGACCCAGTACTTC
CASSPLARETQYF
>TRBV6-5|TRBJ1-2|-|once
TGTGCCAGCAGCCCCCTGGGGGGGCACTATGGCTACACCTTC
CASSPLGGHYGYTF
>TRBV10-3|TRBJ2-7|-|-
TGTGCCGCGCAGAAGGAGGGGGACGAGCAGTACTTC
CAAQKEGDEQYF
>TRBV6-5|TRBJ2-5|TRBD1|-
TGTGCCAGCAGTTCGGGACAGGGGGCAATGGAGACCCAGTACTTC
CASSSGQGAMETQYF
>TRBV27|TRBJ1-1|-|-
TGTGCCTGCAGTTTTGGAGGAGCCGTGATGAACACTGAAGCTTTCTTT
CACSFGGAVMNTEAFF
>TRBV2|TRBJ2-7|-|few
TGTGCCAGCAGTGCGTGGGGGAACCACTACGAGCAGTACTTC
CASSAWGNHYEQYF
>TRBV7-9|TRBJ2-1|-|once
TGTGCCAGCAGCCGAACAGGGTTGCGATACAATGAGCAGTTCTTC
CASSRTGLRYNEQFF
>TRBV5-4|TRBJ2-7|TRBD1|-
TGTGCCAGCAGCGAGAGGGACAGGGGCTACGAGCAGTACTTC
CASSERDRGYEQYF
>TRBV10-2|TRBJ1-4|-|-
TGCGCCAGCAGTGGGCAGGCTAATGAAAAACTGTTTTTT
CASSGQANEKLFF
>TRBV10-1|TRBJ1-4|-|-
TGCGCCAGCACTCCCGGAAGGTTCCCCAAGGAAAAACTGTTTTTT
CASTPGRFPKEKLFF
>TRBV28|TRBJ2-7|-|-
TGTGCCAGCAGTTTAAGTTGGGCAGGCTACGAGCAGTACTTC
CASSLSWAGYEQYF
>TRBV19|TRBJ1-5|TRBD1|-
TGTGCCAGTTCCCCGACAGGGGTAGCAAATCAGCCCCAGCATTTT
CASSPTGVANQPQHF
>TRBV9|TRBJ2-1|TRBD2|-
TGTGCCAGCAGCACCGGGACTAGCGGGAGCTATGAGCAGTTCTTC
CASSTGTSGSYEQFF
>TRBV27|TRBJ2-7|TRBD1|-
TGTGCCAGCAGTTTAAGGGTGACAGGGGCGATCTACGAGCAGTACTTC
CASSLRVTGAIYEQYF
>TRBV6-1|TRBJ2-3|TRBD2|-
TGTGCCAGCAGTGCGTCTAGCGGGGGGCGCACAGATACGCAGTATTTT
CASSASSGGRTDTQYF
>TRBV3-1/TRBV3-2|TRBJ2-1|TRBD2|-
TGTGCCAGCAGCCACAGCGGGGGACTATACAATGAGCAGTTCTTC
CASSHSGGLYNEQFF
>TRBV5-4|TRBJ2-3|-|-
TGTGCCAGCAGCGAGACTAGCACAGATACGCAGTATTTT
CASSETSTDTQYF
>TRBV7-9|TRBJ2-7|-|-
TGTGCCAGCAGCTTGGGGAGTTCTTCATCCTACGAGCAGTACTTC
CASSLGSSSSYEQYF
>TRBV2|TRBJ2-5|-|-
TGTGCCAGCAGTGAGGGCCTGGAGACCCAGTACTTC
CASSEGLETQYF
>TRBV5-4|TRBJ2-7|-|few
TGTGCCAGCAGCGCGGACAGGAGGGAAGAGCAGTACTTC
CASSADRREEQYF
>TRBV18|TRBJ1-3|-|-
TGTGCCAGCTCACCCCGAGGGGATAGTGGAAACACCATATATTTT
CASSPRGDSGNTIYF
>TRBV12-3/TRBV12-4|TRBJ2-2|-|-
TGTGCCAGCAGTTTACAGAACACCGGGGAGCTGTTTTTT
CASSLQNTGELFF
>TRBV28|TRBJ1-2|TRBD1|-
TGTGCCAGCAGTCCCGGGACAGGGCCTTCCGATGGCTACACCTTC
CASSPGTGPSDGYTF
>TRBV5-1|TRBJ2-1|-|-
TGCGCCAGCCAAGAACCGGGATTTAATGAGCAGTTCTTC
CASQEPGFNEQFF
>TRBV15|TRBJ2-7|TRBD1|-
TGTGCCACCAGCAGGGTCCTTAGACAGGGATCCTACGAGCAGTACTTC
CATSRVLRQGSYEQYF
>TRBV2|TRBJ1-2|-|-
TGTGCCAGCAGTGAAGGGGCTGGGGGGCAGATTGATGGCTACACCTTC
CASSEGAGGQIDGYTF
>TRBV28|TRBJ1-1|TRBD1|-
TGTGCCAGCAGTTTGGACAGGGTGAACACTGAAGCTTTCTTT
CASSLDRVNTEAFF